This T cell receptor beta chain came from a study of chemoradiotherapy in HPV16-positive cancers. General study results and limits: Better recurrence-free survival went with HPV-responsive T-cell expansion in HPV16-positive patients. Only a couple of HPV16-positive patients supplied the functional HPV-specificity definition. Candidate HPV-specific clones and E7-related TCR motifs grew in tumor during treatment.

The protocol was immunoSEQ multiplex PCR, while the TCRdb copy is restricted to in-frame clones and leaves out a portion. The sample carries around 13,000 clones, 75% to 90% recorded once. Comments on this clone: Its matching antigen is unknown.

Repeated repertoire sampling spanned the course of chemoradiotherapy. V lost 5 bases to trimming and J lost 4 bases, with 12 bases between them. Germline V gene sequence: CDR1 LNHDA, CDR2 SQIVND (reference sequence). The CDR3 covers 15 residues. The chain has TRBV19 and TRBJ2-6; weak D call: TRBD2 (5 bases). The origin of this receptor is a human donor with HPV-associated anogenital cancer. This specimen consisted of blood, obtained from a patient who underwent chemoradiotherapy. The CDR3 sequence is CASSDYISGANVLTF. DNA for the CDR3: TGTGCCAGTAGTGACTACATATCGGGGGCCAACGTCCTGACTTTC.